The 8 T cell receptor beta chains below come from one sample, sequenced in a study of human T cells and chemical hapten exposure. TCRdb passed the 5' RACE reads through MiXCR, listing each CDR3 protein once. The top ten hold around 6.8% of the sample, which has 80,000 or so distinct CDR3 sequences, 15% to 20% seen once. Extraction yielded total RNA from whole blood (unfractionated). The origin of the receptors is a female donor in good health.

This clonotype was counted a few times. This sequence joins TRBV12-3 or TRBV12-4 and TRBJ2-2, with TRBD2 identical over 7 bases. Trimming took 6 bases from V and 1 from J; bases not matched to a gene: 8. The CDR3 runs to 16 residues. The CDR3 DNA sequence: TGTGCCAGCAGGATATACCTAGCGGTGAACACCGGGGAGCTGTTTTTT. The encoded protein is CASRIYLAVNTGELFF.

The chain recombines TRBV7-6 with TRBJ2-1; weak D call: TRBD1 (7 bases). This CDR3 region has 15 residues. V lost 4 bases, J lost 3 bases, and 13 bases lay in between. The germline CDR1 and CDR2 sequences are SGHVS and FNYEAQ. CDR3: CASSWGGTVYNEQFF. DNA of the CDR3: TGTGCCAGCAGCTGGGGCGGGACAGTCTACAATGAGCAGTTCTTC.

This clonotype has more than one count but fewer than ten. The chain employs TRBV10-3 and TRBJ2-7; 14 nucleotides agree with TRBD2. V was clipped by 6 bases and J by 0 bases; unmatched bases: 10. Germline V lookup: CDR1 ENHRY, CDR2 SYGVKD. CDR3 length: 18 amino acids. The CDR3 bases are TGTGCCATCAGAGCCGGGACTAGCGGGGGAAAAAACTCCTACGAGCAGTACTTC. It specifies CAIRAGTSGGKNSYEQYF.

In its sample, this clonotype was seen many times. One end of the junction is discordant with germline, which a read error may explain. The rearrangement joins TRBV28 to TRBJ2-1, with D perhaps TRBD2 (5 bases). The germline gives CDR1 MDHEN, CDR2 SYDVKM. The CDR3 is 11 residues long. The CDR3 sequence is CASSSGRGWVF. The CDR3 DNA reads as TGTGCCAGCAGTTCCGGACGAGGGTGGGTCTTC.

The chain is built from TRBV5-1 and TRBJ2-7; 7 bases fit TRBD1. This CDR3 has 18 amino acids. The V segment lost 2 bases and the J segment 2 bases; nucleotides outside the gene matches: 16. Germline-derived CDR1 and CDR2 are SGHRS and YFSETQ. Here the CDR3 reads CASSFLRSGQTLTYEQYF. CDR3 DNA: TGCGCCAGCAGCTTCCTTCGATCGGGACAGACCTTAACCTACGAGCAGTACTTC.

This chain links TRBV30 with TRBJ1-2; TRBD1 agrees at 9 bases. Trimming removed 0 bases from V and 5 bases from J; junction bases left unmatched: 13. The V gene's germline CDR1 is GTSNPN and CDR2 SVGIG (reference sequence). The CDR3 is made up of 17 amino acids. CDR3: CAWSVLGGQGINYGYTF. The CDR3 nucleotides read TGTGCCTGGAGTGTACTTGGGGGACAGGGAATTAATTATGGCTACACCTTC.

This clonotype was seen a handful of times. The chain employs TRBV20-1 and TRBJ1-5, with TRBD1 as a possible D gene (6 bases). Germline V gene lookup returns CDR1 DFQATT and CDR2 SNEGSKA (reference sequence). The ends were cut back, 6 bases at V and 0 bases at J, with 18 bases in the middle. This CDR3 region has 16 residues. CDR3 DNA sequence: TGCAGTGCCACCAGCGAACAGGGTTATAGCAATCAGCCCCAGCATTTT. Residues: CSATSEQGYSNQPQHF.

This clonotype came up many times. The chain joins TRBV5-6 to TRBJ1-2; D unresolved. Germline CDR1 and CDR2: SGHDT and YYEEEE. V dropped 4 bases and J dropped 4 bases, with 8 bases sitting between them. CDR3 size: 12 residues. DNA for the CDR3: TGTGCCAGCAGCACTAAGGCCTATGGCTACACCTTC. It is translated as CASSTKAYGYTF.